This section outlines one T cell receptor (beta chain) sequence together with its context. What it binds is not known. Preparation of the TCRbeta library involved a method that used unique molecular identifiers. TCRdb fed the PCR reads into MiXCR, producing one record per CDR3 protein. The sample has fewer than 1 million distinct CDR3 sequences, under 20% seen once. This entry comes from a study of T-cell reconstitution after alpha-beta-depleted transplantation in children. Study results and caveats: Diversity of TCRbeta at day 60 was high in some patients, arising from surviving recipient T cells and thymic progenitors. Hyperexpanded clones declined; after one year, newly produced T cells mostly supplied diversity. Several hundred rapidly expanded clones from non-depleted graft cells reportedly supplied alpha-beta T cells about two months post-transplant.

Specimen: PBMCs, mostly from graft donor cells, collected 360 days after TCRalphabeta/CD19-depleted stem cell transplant. This TCR was sampled from a male patient younger than 18 who had a stem cell transplant for acute lymphoblastic leukemia, so the T cells may come from the graft donor.

The CDR3 DNA sequence: TGTGCCAGCAGCTTAGAAGAGAGGGGGGACTATGGCTACACCTTC. It encodes CASSLEERGDYGYTF. This rearrangement joins TRBV7-9 to TRBJ1-2, with a tentative D call TRBD1 (6 bases). The CDR3 totals 15 residues. Deletions cut 1 base from V and 3 bases from J, with 12 bases between. Germline V lookup: CDR1 SEHNR, CDR2 FQNEAQ (reference sequence).